The sequence of this TCR beta chain was determined in a study of shared clonotypes between healthy human individuals (dated by TCRdb to 2018 to 2020). With regard to the full study: A few men and a couple of women, aged 18 to 49 years, made up the cohort. For each donor, CD4 naive and CD4 memory were each run on three plates, CD8 naive on two plates, and CD8 memory on one plate. The study deeply sequenced blood TCR repertoires of five healthy adults to estimate repertoire size and the extent of clonotype sharing between individuals. Different laboratories and diverse techniques were used to prepare libraries and sequence TCR repertoires, to increase sequencing depth and limit assay-specific biases. Per donor, leukapheresis produced somewhere between about 0.94 and 9.5 billion PBMCs. Overall study outcomes, separate from this receptor: Compared with non-shared clonotypes, the clonotypes found in all four sorted-subset donors had higher generation probabilities. Sampling was limited to blood, and TCR repertoires in tissue likely differ from TCR repertoires in blood. Because the study included only a small number of donors, the genetic and exposure-history diversity represented was limited. Based on pairwise subsampling, the degree of clonotype sharing among donors was expected to be affected by sequencing depth. Rarefaction of sorted-subset datasets indicated incomplete sequencing despite the large sequencing depth. Naive subsets generally had larger estimated clonotype richness than memory subsets did. When a handful of donors were compared, the shared fraction of clonotypes was around 5.1% for naive CD4, 3% to 4% for naive CD8, 2% to 2.5% for memory CD4, and 0.35% to 0.4% for memory CD8.

V and J are truncated by 4 bases and 4 bases respectively, leaving an intervening sequence of 17 bases. The germline V gene encodes CDR1 SGHTS and CDR2 YDEGEE. Including cysteine and phenylalanine, the CDR3 has 15 amino acids. Only CDR3 DNA remains: 45 bases, in frame from the first base. CD8 naive samples consisted of CD45RO-negative cells that were positively selected for CCR7, yielding a CD45RA+CCR7+ population without TemRA cells. The donors were healthy, HIV-negative adults with no recently reported acute infections or vaccinations. All donors were Caucasian adults living in Nashville, Tennessee, USA. After blood collection by leukapheresis, PBMCs were isolated using Ficoll-Histopaque density gradient centrifugation and then cryopreserved in the vapor phase of liquid nitrogen. Analytical flow cytometry was used to check the purity and quantity of each magnetically sorted T cell population. Genomic DNA was isolated from every sorted fraction and measured by UV absorbance on a Nanodrop 2000c.

About this clone itself: It has no known antigen specificity. No much larger clone is present one base from it, and per-base qualities are unavailable.

Using the deep immunoSEQ assay, multiplex PCR amplified TCR CDR3 regions from genomic DNA. For each cell subset, the extracted genomic DNA was distributed evenly across all wells of several immunoSEQ 96-well plates, and each plate served as one replicate. For sorted subsets, about 200 ng genomic DNA, equal to about 30,000 T cell genomes, was loaded into each replicate PCR. The purified libraries were quantified using a Qubit 3.0 fluorometer, sized with a Bioanalyzer 2100, and then quantified again using the KAPA Library Quantification kit. A separate single-read 150-cycle Illumina NextSeq 550 flow cell was used to sequence each immunoSEQ 96-well plate. Regarding the original processing steps: The immunoSEQ output contained only junctional sequences without quality scores, so filtering could not match that applied to full-length reads. To assign V/J genes and CDR3, sequences were annotated using PyIR, a Python wrapper for IgBLAST v1.9, with IMGT germline references. Reads with weak V/J assignments (E-value above 1e-6), missing CDR3, stop codons, out-of-frame junctions, or ambiguous translated residues were removed. A V3J clonotype was defined by an identical inferred V gene, J gene, and CDR3 amino acid sequence. To compute the percentage overlap between repertoires, the number of shared unique clonotypes was divided by the size of the smaller repertoire. Richness of each repertoire was evaluated using RTK rarefaction, the Chao1 estimator, and Recon v2.1 estimates of unobserved clonotypes. Generation probabilities were computed with OLGA for all TCRbeta clonotypes obtained by the gDNA method from a handful of donors. TCRdb retrieved this table from immuneACCESS and kept in-frame rearrangements only. Not all clones are present; in checked studies, unresolved V genes account for under half, and no reason is known for the remainder. The D gene and trimming were derived from the DNA, and the V and J assignments and clone size from that table. The sample includes hundreds of thousands of clones, with about 95% observed a single time. 0.11% of the sample is in the top ten clones.

Sequenced: naive CD8+ T cells sorted from blood. The sample's cell subset or site label is to be understood as: CD45RA+CCR7+. The chain joins TRBV5-8 to TRBJ2-5; the D assignment is uncertain and may be TRBD1 or TRBD2, with 6 bases supporting each. This sequence was found in a woman in her thirties in good health. The CDR3 corresponds to CASSQLGGPPETQYF. The DNA sequence follows: TGTGCCAGCAGCCAGCTAGGGGGGCCCCCAGAGACCCAGTACTTC.